The sequence of this T cell receptor beta chain was determined in a study of Graves' ophthalmopathy and Graves' hyperthyroidism. Per germline, CDR1 SGHDN and CDR2 FVKESK. The CDR3 runs to 14 residues. V trimming: 3 bases; J trimming: 7 bases; junction bases outside the gene matches: 5. In the case of this clonotype: This sequence may be a read error, since a much larger clone differs from it by one base.

Amplifying from RNA transcripts, the study obtained TCR beta CDR3 regions. The first-round RT-PCR employed HTBI primers together with the Qiagen OneStep RT-PCR kit. A multiplex PCR was then performed as the second round. TCRdb re-derived calls from the multiplex PCR reads in MiXCR, one entry per CDR3 protein. Of over a million distinct CDR3 sequences in the sample, roughly two fifths were seen once. Clinical symptoms and serum thyroxine were used for diagnosis; TRAb, thyroid ultrasound and orbital computed tomography were also relied on. Material for sequencing was peripheral blood or thyroid tissue (not recorded which). This chain connects TRBV14 to TRBJ1-4, with 7 bases matching TRBD1. The sequence was obtained from an adult man with Graves' hyperthyroidism. The CDR3 loop reads CASSQLDRVEKLFF. CDR3 nucleotide sequence: TGTGCCAGCAGCCAGCTCGACAGGGTTGAAAAACTGTTTTTT. Full variable domain (outside the CDR3, taken from reference TRBV14 and TRBJ1-4): EAGVTQFPSHSVIEKGQTVTLRCDPISGHDNLYWYRRVMGKEIKFLLHFVKESKQDESGMPNNRFLAERTGGTYSTLKVQPAELEDSGVYFCASSQLDRVEKLFFGSGTQLSVL.